This entry concerns a single TCR beta chain. Per the original methods: Nucleated cell number was recorded as an estimate derived from reference gene primer amplification. Assay used: immunoSEQ multiplex PCR; TCRdb lists only in-frame clones, some missing. The D gene and trimming were derived from the DNA, and the V and J assignments and clone size from that table. The table shows 450,000 to 600,000 clones, with 75% to 90% occurring only once. The data derive from a study of blood T cell repertoires in COVID-19. Looking at the study overall: PBMCs, B-cell-depleted T cells, or T cells provided the cDNA or gDNA that made up the material.

Trimming cost V 3 bases and J 2 bases, with 16 bases left between them. The germline CDR1 and CDR2 sequences are SGHTA and FQGNSA. The CDR3 consists of 16 residues. In Cohort 3, a recovered donor had either two negative PCRs, clearance, or symptom resolution. The origin of this receptor is a woman aged 18 to 35 who had recovered from COVID-19. The rearrangement uses TRBV7-2 and TRBJ1-1, with a tentative D call TRBD1 (6 bases). The sequenced sample consisted of PBMCs or T cells enriched from blood (not recorded which). The DNA of the CDR3 is TGTGCCAGCAGCTTTACAGGGCCAGGCCTTAACACTGAAGCTTTCTTT. This sequence encodes CASSFTGPGLNTEAFF.